Listed here are 8 T cell receptor beta chains from one sample, sequenced in a study of T-cell reconstitution after alpha-beta-depleted transplantation in children. This sample's TCRbeta library carried unique molecular identifier barcodes. MiXCR was run by TCRdb on the PCR reads, yielding one entry per CDR3 protein. The repertoire consists of around 440,000 distinct CDR3 sequences, with about 10% occurring once and the leading ten covering around 2%. This specimen consisted of PBMCs, obtained before TCRalphabeta/CD19-depleted stem cell transplant. The origin of the receptors is a child aged 2 to 15 with inherited bone marrow failure, due to receive a stem cell transplant.

The sample holds many counts of this clonotype. The genes are TRBV12-3 or TRBV12-4 and TRBJ2-3; the match to TRBD2 covers 11 bases. This CDR3 comprises 15 residues. V lost 7 bases, J lost 2 bases, and 5 bases stayed unmatched. The CDR3 protein is CASKQTSGVTDTQYF. CDR3 bases: TGTGCCAGCAAACAGACTAGCGGGGTCACAGATACGCAGTATTTT.

This clonotype was observed many times. This sequence joins TRBV28 and TRBJ1-5; D remains unclear. Per germline, CDR1 MDHEN and CDR2 SYDVKM. There are 17 residues in the CDR3. V lost 6 bases to trimming and J lost 6 bases, with 24 bases between them. CDR3: CASSPISGSRFVQPQHF. DNA for the CDR3: TGTGCCAGCAGCCCGATCTCGGGCAGTAGGTTCGTTCAGCCCCAGCATTTT.

This clonotype was observed many times. J is TRBJ2-1 and V is TRBV9; D is perhaps TRBD1 (5 bases). V shed 1 base and J shed 0 bases, with 17 bases lying between them. The CDR3 extends over 18 amino acids. Per germline, CDR1 SGDLS and CDR2 YYNGEE. CDR3 nucleotides: TGTGCCAGCAGCGTACGAGACTCCAAAGGGGTCTCCTACAATGAGCAGTTCTTC. Translated, it gives CASSVRDSKGVSYNEQFF.

J is TRBJ1-3 and V is TRBV19; D is perhaps TRBD1 (6 bases). The V and J ends lost 4 bases and 7 bases respectively, with 14 bases between them. The CDR3 has 14 amino acids. The germline V gene encodes CDR1 LNHDA and CDR2 SQIVND (reference sequence). CDR3 bases: TGTGCCAGTAGTACAGGGGTTTTGGAGAACACCATATATTTT. Residues: CASSTGVLENTIYF.

This clonotype has only a few counts. In DNA form, the CDR3 reads TGTGCACGACTAGCGGGACACACAGATACGCAGTATTTT. It specifies CARLAGHTDTQYF. The rearrangement links TRBV30 to TRBJ2-3; 11 nucleotides align to TRBD2. The length of the CDR3 is 13 residues. Germline CDR1 GTSNPN, CDR2 SVGIG (reference sequence).

In its sample, this clonotype was seen many times. The rearrangement joins TRBV4-3 to TRBJ2-7; 10 bases agree with TRBD1. Germline loops: CDR1 LGHNA, CDR2 YSLEER. The CDR3 contains 16 residues. J gave up 4 bases and V 7 bases, and 13 bases lay outside the gene matches. The CDR3 spells CASTFSTGTGVYEQYF. CDR3 bases: TGCGCCAGCACCTTCTCAACCGGGACAGGGGTGTACGAGCAGTACTTC.

This chain links TRBV18 with TRBJ2-5, with a tentative D call TRBD2 (6 bases). Germline loops: CDR1 KGHSH, CDR2 LQKENI. Trimming cost V 1 base and J 4 bases, with 13 bases left between them. This CDR3 comprises 15 residues. This chain's CDR3 is CASSPLPLGGETQYF. CDR3 sequence (DNA): TGTGCCAGCTCACCACTTCCCCTCGGGGGAGAGACCCAGTACTTC. Combining the CDR3 with reference TRBV18 and TRBJ2-5 gives the whole variable domain NAGVMQNPRHLVRRRGQEARLRCSPMKGHSHVYWYRQLPEEGLKFMVYLQKENIIDESGMPKERFSAEFPKEGPSILRIQQVVRGDSAAYFCASSPLPLGGETQYFGPGTRLLVL.

This clonotype was observed at least ten times. The genes are TRBV29-1 and TRBJ1-1; no firm D call. There are 13 residues in the CDR3. The germline V gene encodes CDR1 SQVTM and CDR2 ANQGSEA. Between the trimmed V and J ends, which lost 1 base and 3 bases, there was a span of 9 bases. CDR3 region: CSVEVLQYTEAFF. In nucleotides, the CDR3 is TGCAGCGTTGAAGTGCTACAGTACACTGAAGCTTTCTTT.